This T cell receptor beta chain was recovered during a study of blood T cell repertoires in COVID-19. TCRdb's copy holds only in-frame clones and misses some; the assay was immunoSEQ multiplex PCR. The data hold under 250,000 clones, with about 84% observed a single time. CDR1 and CDR2 from the germline V gene are SGDLS and YYNGEE. V dropped 3 bases and J dropped 3; count of bases not matched to a gene: 5. CDR3 length equals 14 residues. The gene calls are TRBV9 and TRBJ2-7; 8 nucleotides line up with TRBD1. The receptor comes from a human donor in a cohort sampled during active COVID-19. The specimen was peripheral blood. The CDR3 is CASSAGQADYEQYF. The CDR3, as DNA: TGTGCCAGCAGCGCGGGACAGGCAGACTACGAGCAGTACTTC. The full variable domain, rest sourced from reference TRBV9 and TRBJ2-7, is DSGVTQTPKHLITATGQRVTLRCSPRSGDLSVYWYQQSLDQGLQFLIQYYNGEERAKGNILERFSAQQFPDLHSELNLSSLELGDSALYFCASSAGQADYEQYFGPGTRLTVT.